These 12 T cell receptor beta chains came from one sample sequenced in a study of long-term antiretroviral therapy in people with HIV. The assay, immunoSEQ v3.0, was run at survey level. The repertoire was sequenced with immunoSEQ multiplex PCR; TCRdb's copy has only in-frame clones and lacks some. The sample lists about 30,000 clones, around 93% seen once, with 2.5% to 3.5% in the top ten. The sample consisted of unsorted PBMCs, taken just over 7.2 years after starting antiretroviral therapy. The receptor set was obtained from a man aged 50-60 years with HIV.

The chain is built from TRBV11-2 and TRBJ1-3; no clear D gene. V dropped 1 base and J dropped 0 bases, with 10 bases sitting between them. The CDR3 is 16 amino acids. Germline lookup yields CDR1 SGHAT and CDR2 FQNNGV. CDR3: CASSLARPLSGNTIYF. DNA for the CDR3: TGTGCCAGCAGCTTAGCCAGGCCGCTCTCTGGAAACACCATATATTTT.

This chain uses TRBV19 with TRBJ2-1; 15 bases match TRBD2. The CDR3 is 16 amino acids. Germline CDR1 LNHDA, CDR2 SQIVND (reference sequence). Trimming removed 5 bases from V and 9 bases from J; junction bases left unmatched: 8. In DNA, the CDR3 is TGTGCCAGTAGTCTTAGGACTAGCGGGGGGGCCTTTGAGCAGTTCTTC. It yields the protein CASSLRTSGGAFEQFF.

The gene calls are TRBV5-1 and TRBJ2-6; D possibly corresponds to TRBD2 (6 bases). The ends were cut back, 5 bases at V and 0 bases at J, with 9 bases in the middle. Germline V CDR1 and CDR2: SGHRS, YFSETQ. The CDR3 loop spans 15 amino acids. CDR3 amino acids: CASSFGSSGANVLTF. The CDR3 DNA reads TGCGCCAGCAGTTTCGGGAGCTCTGGGGCCAACGTCCTGACTTTC.

This clone appeared a single time. V gene TRBV29-1 combines with J gene TRBJ2-3; 7 bases line up with TRBD2. Germline values: CDR1 SQVTM, CDR2 ANQGSEA. CDR3 length: 13 amino acids. After removal of 7 bases from V and 8 bases from J, the junction contained 12 bases not matched to a gene. The CDR3 sequence is CSATRGGQSTQYF. The CDR3 DNA sequence: TGCAGCGCCACGCGCGGGGGTCAGTCTACGCAGTATTTT.

V and J are TRBV28 and TRBJ2-7, with 10 bases that match TRBD2. Germline V lookup: CDR1 MDHEN, CDR2 SYDVKM. CDR3 length equals 13 residues. The V segment lost 5 bases and the J segment 5 bases; nucleotides outside the gene matches: 3. CDR3 region: CASSPLAGDEQYF. The CDR3 bases are TGTGCCAGCAGTCCCCTAGCGGGGGACGAGCAGTACTTC.

Points on this clone: The sample contains more than one DNA sequence encoding this CDR3. The rearrangement joins TRBV10-3 to TRBJ1-1; maybe TRBD1 (5 bases). Trimming shortened V by 6 bases and J by 3 bases, and 14 bases separated the two germline ends. Germline V gene sequence: CDR1 ENHRY, CDR2 SYGVKD. This CDR3 is 14 amino acids long. DNA of the CDR3: TGTGCCATCAGCTTAGAGGGGTCGGACACTGAAGCTTTCTTT. This codes for CAISLEGSDTEAFF.

The CDR3 spells CASSQESGGRTDTQYF. CDR3 DNA sequence: TGCGCCAGCAGCCAAGAGTCAGGGGGCCGCACAGATACGCAGTATTTT. The V and J genes are TRBV4-1 and TRBJ2-3; 8 bases align to TRBD1. The CDR3 is 16 residues long. With 0 bases clipped from V and 1 base from J, the junction kept 3 bases outside the gene matches. The V gene's germline CDR1 is MGHRA and CDR2 YSYEKL.

Written as DNA, the CDR3 is TGTGCCAGCGCTCCGACAGCCAACGAGCAGTACTTC. Amino acid sequence: CASAPTANEQYF. J is TRBJ2-5 and V is TRBV6-1; TRBD1 might be the D (5 bases). The J call may be faulty, since TRBJ2-7 better matches the DNA end. The germline gives CDR1 MNHNS, CDR2 SASEGT. The CDR3 consists of 12 residues.

V usage is TRBV7-2 and J usage is TRBJ1-1, with D possibly being TRBD1 (5 bases). Germline-derived CDR1 and CDR2 are SGHTA and FQGNSA. The CDR3 spans 13 residues. Trimming took off 5 bases at V and 6 bases at J, with 13 bases between the two ends. This CDR3 reads CASSLRGGAEAFF. The DNA for the CDR3 is TGTGCCAGCAGCCTAAGGGGCGGTGCTGAAGCTTTCTTT. Full variable domain (missing parts from reference TRBV7-2 and TRBJ1-1): GAGVSQSPSNKVTEKGKDVELRCDPISGHTALYWYRQSLGQGLEFLIYFQGNSAPDKSGLPSDRFSAERTGGSVSTLTIQRTQQEDSAVYLCASSLRGGAEAFFGQGTRLTVV.

This chain joins TRBV6-6 and TRBJ1-1; D gene ambiguous. In germline, CDR1 is MNHNY, CDR2 SVGAGI (reference sequence). CDR3 length equals 14 residues. V was shortened by 6 bases and J by 0 bases, with 11 bases between the two germline ends. CDR3 sequence: CASSPLYMNTEAFF. The CDR3, as DNA: TGTGCCAGCAGCCCCCTTTACATGAACACTGAAGCTTTCTTT.

The chain has TRBV9 and TRBJ1-6, with a weak D call TRBD1 (5 bases). The CDR3 spans 16 residues. Between the trimmed V and J ends, which lost 3 bases and 10 bases, there was a span of 20 bases. In germline, CDR1 is SGDLS, CDR2 YYNGEE. The CDR3 nucleotides are TGTGCCAGCAGCGCGACAGCTATTGCCGGAGGGTCACCCCTCCACTTT. This codes for CASSATAIAGGSPLHF.

V and J are TRBV2 and TRBJ2-1; D remains unclear. Trimming took 3 bases from V and 3 from J, leaving 3 bases between them. The V gene's germline CDR1 is SNHLY and CDR2 FYNNEI. The CDR3 extends over 12 amino acids. The CDR3 bases are TGTGCCAGCAGTGAGGGCTACAATGAGCAGTTCTTC. Amino acid sequence: CASSEGYNEQFF. The full variable domain, rest sourced from reference TRBV2 and TRBJ2-1, is EPEVTQTPSHQVTQMGQEVILRCVPISNHLYFYWYRQILGQKVEFLVSFYNNEISEKSEIFDDQFSVERPDGSNFTLKIRSTKLEDSAMYFCASSEGYNEQFFGPGTRLTVL.